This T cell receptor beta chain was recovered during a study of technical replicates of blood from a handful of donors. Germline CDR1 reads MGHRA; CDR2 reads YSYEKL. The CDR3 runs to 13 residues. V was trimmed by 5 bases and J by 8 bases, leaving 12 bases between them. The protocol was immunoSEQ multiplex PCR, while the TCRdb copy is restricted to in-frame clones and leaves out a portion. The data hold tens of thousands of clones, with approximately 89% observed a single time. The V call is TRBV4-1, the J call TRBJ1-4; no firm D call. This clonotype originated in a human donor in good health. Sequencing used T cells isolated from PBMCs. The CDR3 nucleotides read TGCGCCAGCAGCTACCTCCACGGGGAAAAACTGTTTTTT. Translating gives CASSYLHGEKLFF.